The subject of this entry is one T cell receptor beta chain. Other nucleotide sequences from this sample produce the same CDR3. The sample comes from a study of shared clonotypes between healthy human individuals. About the study: Aged between 18 and 49, the donors were a couple of women and three men.

Produced via immunoSEQ multiplex PCR; TCRdb's table is partial and in-frame only. The sample holds 2.5 million or so clones, around nine tenths seen once. The CDR3 contains 13 residues. CDR1 is GTSNPN, CDR2 SVGIG, per germline (reference sequence). V gave up 3 bases and J gave up 2 bases, with 10 bases separating them. The J gene is TRBJ2-5, the V gene TRBV30; D uncertain. The sequence derives from a man aged 18 to 35 in good health. Sequencing was carried out using naive CD4+ T cells sorted from blood. Stated subset: CD45RA+ positively selected. DNA of the CDR3: TGTGCCTGGAGCCTCGGGTTACAAGAGACCCAGTACTTC. Protein: CAWSLGLQETQYF.